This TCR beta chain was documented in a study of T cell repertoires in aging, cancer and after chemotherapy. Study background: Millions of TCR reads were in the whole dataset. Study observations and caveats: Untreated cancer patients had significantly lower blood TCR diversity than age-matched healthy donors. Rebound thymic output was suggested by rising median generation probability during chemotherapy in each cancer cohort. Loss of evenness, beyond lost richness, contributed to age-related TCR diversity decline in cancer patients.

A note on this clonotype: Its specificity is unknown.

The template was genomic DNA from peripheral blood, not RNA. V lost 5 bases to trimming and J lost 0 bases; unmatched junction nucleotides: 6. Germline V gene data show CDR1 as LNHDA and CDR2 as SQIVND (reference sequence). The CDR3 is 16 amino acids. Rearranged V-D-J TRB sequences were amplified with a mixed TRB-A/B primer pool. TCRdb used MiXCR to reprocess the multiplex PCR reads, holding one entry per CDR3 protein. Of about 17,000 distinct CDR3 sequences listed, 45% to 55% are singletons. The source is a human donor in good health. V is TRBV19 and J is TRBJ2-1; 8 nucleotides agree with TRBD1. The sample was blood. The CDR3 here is CASSLGQGPSYNEQFF. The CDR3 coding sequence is TGTGCCAGTAGTCTCGGACAGGGCCCCTCCTACAATGAGCAGTTCTTC. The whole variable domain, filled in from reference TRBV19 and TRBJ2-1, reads DGGITQSPKYLFRKEGQNVTLSCEQNLNHDAMYWYRQDPGQGLRLIYYSQIVNDFQKGDIAEGYSVSREKKESFPLTVTSAQKNPTAFYLCASSLGQGPSYNEQFFGPGTRLTVL.